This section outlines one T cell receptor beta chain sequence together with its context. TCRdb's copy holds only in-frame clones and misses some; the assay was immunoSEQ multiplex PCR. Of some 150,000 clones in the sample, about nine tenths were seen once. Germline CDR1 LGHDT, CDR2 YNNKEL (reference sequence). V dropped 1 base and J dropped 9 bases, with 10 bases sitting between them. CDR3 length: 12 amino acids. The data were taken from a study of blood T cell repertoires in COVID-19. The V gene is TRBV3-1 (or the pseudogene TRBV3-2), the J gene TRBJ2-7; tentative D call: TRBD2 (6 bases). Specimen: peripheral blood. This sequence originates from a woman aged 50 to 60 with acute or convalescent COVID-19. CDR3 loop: CASSQGRGAQYF. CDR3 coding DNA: TGTGCCAGCAGCCAAGGGAGGGGCGCGCAGTACTTC.